This entry lists 28 T cell receptor beta chains sequenced from one sample in a study of blood T cell repertoires in COVID-19. Assay used: immunoSEQ multiplex PCR; TCRdb lists only in-frame clones, some missing. The sample has over 130,000 clones, approximately 86% seen once. Sequencing was carried out using peripheral blood. These receptors were taken from a human donor in a cohort sampled during active COVID-19.

This chain joins TRBV2 and TRBJ2-7; 13 bases match TRBD2. Germline values: CDR1 SNHLY, CDR2 FYNNEI. The CDR3 covers 15 residues. V shed 6 bases, J shed 3 bases, and the junction held 5 bases outside the gene matches. The CDR3 is CASRGLAGTLYEQYF. As DNA, the CDR3 is TGTGCCAGCAGGGGACTAGCGGGGACCCTCTACGAGCAGTACTTC.

The V call is TRBV18, the J call TRBJ2-7, with a weak D call TRBD2 (6 bases). This CDR3 contains 14 residues. CDR1 and CDR2 from the germline V gene are KGHSH and LQKENI. V was trimmed by 3 bases and J by 3 bases, leaving 12 bases between them. The CDR3 nucleotides read TGTGCCAGCTCACCCGGCGGACTAAACTACGAGCAGTACTTC. It yields the protein CASSPGGLNYEQYF.

The chain recombines TRBV7-3 with TRBJ2-1; 7 bases are a match to TRBD2. Trimming at V came to 0 bases and at J to 4 bases, leaving 6 bases not matched to a gene. Per germline, CDR1 SGHTA and CDR2 FQGTGA. The CDR3 has 16 residues. CDR3 loop: CASSLTGAAGYNEQFF. CDR3 nucleotides: TGTGCCAGCAGCTTAACCGGCGCAGCGGGGTACAATGAGCAGTTCTTC.

This rearrangement joins TRBV19 to TRBJ2-7; 10 nucleotides align to TRBD2. CDR3 size: 15 residues. From germline, CDR1 is LNHDA and CDR2 SQIVND (reference sequence). V was clipped by 7 bases and J by 5 bases; unmatched bases: 11. DNA for the CDR3: TGTGCCAGTACACTGCAAGCGGGAGGGAGGCACGAGCAGTACTTC. Protein: CASTLQAGGRHEQYF.

The chain carries TRBV5-4 and TRBJ2-5; 9 nucleotides agree with TRBD1. Per germline, CDR1 SGHNT and CDR2 YYREEE (reference sequence). The V and J ends lost 3 bases and 2 bases, in that order; junction bases with no gene match: 2. The CDR3 has 14 residues. CDR3 nucleotide sequence: TGTGCCAGCAGCTCGACAGGGGGTCAAGAGACCCAGTACTTC. Its translation is CASSSTGGQETQYF.

This sequence joins TRBV28 and TRBJ2-3, with D possibly being TRBD1 (5 bases). This CDR3 region has 15 residues. Germline V CDR1 and CDR2: MDHEN, SYDVKM. The V and J ends lost 7 bases and 4 bases respectively, with 18 bases between them. The CDR3 region has the DNA TGTGCCAGCATCGGTCCGGCAGGGCGGTCAGATACGCAGTATTTT. Its protein product is CASIGPAGRSDTQYF.

V gene TRBV28 combines with J gene TRBJ1-4; the D gene is possibly TRBD1 (6 bases). The germline gives CDR1 MDHEN, CDR2 SYDVKM. V was trimmed by 6 bases and J by 0 bases, leaving 11 bases between them. This CDR3 is 15 amino acids long. This CDR3 reads CASRSQGTTNEKLFF. CDR3 DNA: TGTGCCAGCAGGAGCCAGGGGACAACTAATGAAAAACTGTTTTTT.

This clone was counted only a few times. The chain employs TRBV7-9 and TRBJ2-6; TRBD1 agrees at 10 bases. Germline V lookup: CDR1 SEHNR, CDR2 FQNEAQ (reference sequence). There are 17 residues in the CDR3. V shed 7 bases and J 5 bases; nucleotides not matched to a gene: 11. CDR3 DNA: TGTGCCAGCACCGCGAGACAGGGGGCAAAGAGGGCCAACGTCCTGACTTTC. Protein: CASTARQGAKRANVLTF.

The gene calls are TRBV29-1 and TRBJ2-5, with D possibly TRBD1 on 6 matching bases. The CDR3 totals 12 residues. CDR1 and CDR2 from the germline V gene are SQVTM and ANQGSEA. V lost 5 bases and J lost 3, with 10 bases in between. The CDR3 coding sequence is TGCAGCGTTTCAGGACAGAAAGAGACCCAGTACTTC. It is translated as CSVSGQKETQYF.

The V and J genes are TRBV11-2 and TRBJ1-3; D is unresolved. CDR3 length: 15 residues. With 1 base removed from V and 7 bases from J, the gap between germline ends came to 14 bases. From germline, CDR1 is SGHAT and CDR2 FQNNGV. In nucleotides, the CDR3 is TGTGCCAGCAGCTTAGGGTGGAATCTCGGGAACACCATATATTTT. Translated: CASSLGWNLGNTIYF.

A single count supports this clone. This chain joins TRBV7-9 and TRBJ2-3, with 8 bases lining up with TRBD2. Unmatched junction bases numbered 6, after V lost 5 bases and J lost 8 bases. The CDR3 loop spans 13 amino acids. CDR1 and CDR2 from the germline V gene are SEHNR and FQNEAQ (reference sequence). The CDR3 region is CASSPAGGFTQYF. The CDR3 DNA reads as TGTGCCAGCAGCCCCGCGGGGGGCTTTACGCAGTATTTT.

The chain combines TRBV6-5 with TRBJ2-7; the match to TRBD1 covers 7 bases. Germline-derived CDR1 and CDR2 are MNHEY and SVGAGI. V dropped 0 bases and J dropped 0; count of bases not matched to a gene: 5. The CDR3 length is 16 residues. Here the CDR3 reads CASSYSAGTVSYEQYF. Written as DNA, the CDR3 is TGTGCCAGCAGTTACTCCGCCGGGACAGTCTCCTACGAGCAGTACTTC.

CDR3 residues: CASSLGLGVSYNEQFF. The DNA of the CDR3 is TGTGCCAGCAGCTTAGGGTTGGGAGTGTCCTACAATGAGCAGTTCTTC. The chain joins TRBV7-2 to TRBJ2-1; D is perhaps TRBD2 (5 bases). There are 16 residues in the CDR3. The germline V and J ends were trimmed by 1 base and 1 base, with 11 bases remaining between them. CDR1 and CDR2 from the germline V gene are SGHTA and FQGNSA.

V usage is TRBV5-5 and J usage is TRBJ1-5; 8 bases are shared with TRBD1. The CDR3 loop spans 15 amino acids. Germline V gives CDR1 SGHKS, CDR2 YYEKEE (reference sequence). J lost 5 bases, V lost 2 bases, and 6 bases had no gene match. This CDR3 is CASSLYNRGDQPQHF. The CDR3 region has the DNA TGTGCCAGCAGCTTATACAACAGGGGGGATCAGCCCCAGCATTTT.

V gene TRBV28 combines with J gene TRBJ1-4, with 9 bases that match TRBD1. The germline V gene encodes CDR1 MDHEN and CDR2 SYDVKM. V was clipped by 6 bases and J by 8 bases; unmatched bases: 13. This CDR3 contains 16 residues. The CDR3, as DNA: TGTGCCAGCAGCTCTGGGGAACAGGGGGCATACGAAAAACTGTTTTTT. It specifies CASSSGEQGAYEKLFF.

The chain combines TRBV2 with TRBJ2-7; 11 nucleotides match TRBD2. V was pared by 10 bases and J by 3 bases, with 5 bases of the junction left unmatched. This CDR3 is built from 13 residues. Germline loops: CDR1 SNHLY, CDR2 FYNNEI. This CDR3 reads CATTGTSGYEQYF. As DNA, the CDR3 is TGTGCCACCACCGGGACTAGCGGCTACGAGCAGTACTTC.

This chain links TRBV7-8 with TRBJ2-3, with D perhaps TRBD2 (5 bases). This CDR3 spans 12 amino acids. Germline V gives CDR1 SGHVS, CDR2 FQNEAQ. Trimming left V 5 bases short and J 4 bases short, with 7 bases between. CDR3 sequence: CASSLRADTQYF. Written as DNA, the CDR3 is TGTGCCAGCAGCCTGAGGGCAGATACGCAGTATTTT.

The chain employs TRBV10-2 and TRBJ2-2; 9 bases agree with TRBD2. V was pared by 7 bases and J by 0 bases, with 6 bases of the junction left unmatched. The CDR3 covers 16 residues. Germline V gene sequence: CDR1 WSHSY, CDR2 SAAADI. The CDR3 loop reads CASTRAGGANTGELFF. Written as DNA, the CDR3 is TGCGCCAGCACAAGAGCGGGGGGAGCGAACACCGGGGAGCTGTTTTTT.

The V call is TRBV6-1, the J call TRBJ2-2; D not certain. CDR1 is MNHNS, CDR2 SASEGT, per germline. The V end lost 1 base, the J end lost 4 bases, and 7 bases lay between the germline ends. The CDR3 has 14 residues. CDR3 nucleotides: TGTGCCAGCAGTGAAGTGTCGGGCACCGGGGAGCTGTTTTTT. This sequence encodes CASSEVSGTGELFF.

The rearrangement uses TRBV2 and TRBJ1-4; TRBD1 aligns across 9 bases. The V gene's germline CDR1 is SNHLY and CDR2 FYNNEI. V gave up 4 bases and J gave up 3 bases; unmatched junction bases: 6. The CDR3 consists of 16 residues. Here the CDR3 DNA reads TGTGCCAGCAGTGCCCGACAGGGGGGGTCTAATGAAAAACTGTTTTTT. Encoded protein: CASSARQGGSNEKLFF.

The V call is TRBV28, the J call TRBJ2-1; D is unresolved. Trimming removed 5 bases from V and 0 bases from J, with 11 bases in between. The CDR3 has 15 residues. Germline CDR1 MDHEN, CDR2 SYDVKM. The CDR3 loop is CASSPRISSYNEQFF. DNA of the CDR3: TGTGCCAGCAGTCCTAGAATTAGCTCCTACAATGAGCAGTTCTTC.

In its sample, this clone was seen once. This chain connects TRBV6-6 to TRBJ2-4; weak D call: TRBD1 (5 bases). The CDR3 extends over 15 amino acids. Germline CDR1 MNHNY, CDR2 SVGAGI (reference sequence). The V gene lost 0 bases and the J gene lost 3 bases, with 9 bases spanning the gap. The CDR3 region has the DNA TGTGCCAGCAGTTACTCCTGGACAATCAAAAACATTCAGTACTTC. This sequence encodes CASSYSWTIKNIQYF.

The V and J genes are TRBV27 and TRBJ1-6; no clear D gene. Trimming pared 5 bases from V and 8 bases from J, leaving 10 bases between. This CDR3 region has 13 residues. CDR1 MNHEY and CDR2 SMNVEV come from the germline V gene (reference sequence). In nucleotides, the CDR3 is TGTGCCAGCAGTCGCTTGGCAGATTCACCCCTCCACTTT. It is translated as CASSRLADSPLHF.

This rearrangement joins TRBV4-1 to TRBJ2-1, with a possible D match to TRBD1 (6 bases). Germline CDR1 is MGHRA and CDR2 is YSYEKL. Trimming shortened V by 0 bases and J by 8 bases, and 11 bases separated the two germline ends. The CDR3 runs 14 residues. CDR3 DNA: TGCGCCAGCAGCCAAGAATACAGGGCCCATGAGCAGTTCTTC. It codes for CASSQEYRAHEQFF.

The chain is built from TRBV18 and TRBJ2-5, with 8 bases aligning to TRBD1. V dropped 3 bases and J dropped 4; count of bases not matched to a gene: 4. The CDR3 has 14 amino acids. Germline V gene sequence: CDR1 KGHSH, CDR2 LQKENI. CDR3 protein: CASSPAGGVETQYF. For the CDR3, the DNA is TGTGCCAGCTCACCCGCAGGGGGCGTAGAGACCCAGTACTTC.

This clone was counted a few times. This chain uses TRBV15 with TRBJ1-6; D unclear. CDR1 LNHNV and CDR2 YYDKDF come from the germline V gene (reference sequence). V shed 5 bases and J shed 0 bases, with 2 bases lying between them. There are 13 residues in the CDR3. CDR3 coding DNA: TGTGCCACCAGCTACTCCTATAATTCACCCCTCCACTTT. Translating it yields CATSYSYNSPLHF.

The chain joins TRBV6-5 to TRBJ1-1; the D gene is possibly TRBD1 (6 bases). The V end was cut by 1 base, the J end by 5 bases, with 8 bases between. Germline-derived CDR1 and CDR2 are MNHEY and SVGAGI. This CDR3 comprises 13 residues. The CDR3 region is CASSYFRGTEAFF. The CDR3 bases are TGTGCCAGCAGTTACTTCAGGGGAACTGAAGCTTTCTTT.

V usage is TRBV2 and J usage is TRBJ1-2; D is ambiguous. Germline values: CDR1 SNHLY, CDR2 FYNNEI. This CDR3 is built from 14 residues. The germline V and J ends were trimmed by 2 bases and 7 bases, with 14 bases remaining between them. CDR3 amino acids: CASSEPGKALGYTF. The CDR3 DNA sequence: TGTGCCAGCAGTGAACCGGGGAAGGCGCTTGGCTACACCTTC.